Following are 5 T cell receptor beta chains from one sample sequenced in a study of monozygotic twins with inflammatory bowel disease (dated by TCRdb to about 2019). Library method: 5' RACE. Sequenced on an Illumina HiSeq 2500. Based on TCRdb reprocessing of the reads, there is one entry per CDR3 protein sequence, and DNA is missing. The sample table gives around 380,000 distinct CDR3 sequences. The ten largest make up approximately 2.3% of the sample. The specimen sequenced was blood. Receptors originate from a human donor with ulcerative colitis or Crohn's disease, or a healthy co-twin of an affected twin (not recorded which).

V gene TRBV6-2 or TRBV6-3 combines with J gene TRBJ2-7; TCRdb proposes TRBD2, but this gene call is untestable without DNA. The CDR3 runs to 15 residues. Germline assignment: CDR1 MNHEY and CDR2 SVGEGT. CDR3 residues: CASSHLQRKRDEQYF.

The V call is TRBV30, the J call TRBJ1-1. CDR3 length: 13 residues. CDR1 and CDR2 (germline): GTSNPN, SVGIG (reference sequence). CDR3 sequence: CAWSVRGLGRAFF. Combining the CDR3 with reference TRBV30 and TRBJ1-1 gives the whole variable domain SQTIHQWPATLVQPVGSPLSLECTVEGTSNPNLYWYRQAAGRGLQLLFYSVGIGQISSEVPQNLSASRPQDRQFILSSKKLLLSDSGFYLCAWSVRGLGRAFFGQGTRLTVV.

The J gene is TRBJ1-1, the V gene TRBV20-1; TCRdb's D call of TRBD1 is untestable without DNA. The CDR3 is 13 residues long. Germline CDR1 and CDR2: DFQATT and SNEGSKA (reference sequence). The chain's CDR3 is CSARDGGGGEAFF.

The chain carries TRBV6-5 and TRBJ2-1; TCRdb calls TRBD2, which cannot be checked without DNA. Germline assignment: CDR1 MNHEY and CDR2 SVGAGI. The length of the CDR3 is 16 residues. The CDR3 loop is CASSYKPGLAHHEQFF.

This chain connects TRBV6-5 to TRBJ1-1; TCRdb indicates TRBD1, and absent DNA this call remains unverified. The CDR3 covers 12 residues. Germline-derived CDR1 and CDR2 are MNHEY and SVGAGI. The CDR3 loop reads CASITGFTEAFF.